Shown below are 9 T cell receptor beta chains from a single sample sequenced in a study of identical twins (dated by TCRdb to the mid-2010s). The library was generated by 5' RACE. These reads were obtained on an Illumina HiSeq 2000. In TCRdb, the public reads were trimmed at Q25 with fastp and aligned with MiXCR, with productive beta chains retained. Each entry merges the rows of one CDR3 protein and shows their most common DNA and genes. The sample table shows 690,000 or so distinct CDR3 sequences, and less than 7% are seen once. The ten biggest clones cover roughly 1.8% of the sample. Sequencing was done on a sample of naive T cells sorted from blood. The sample's cell subset or site label, in plain terms: cells isolated with a human naive T-cell isolation kit. The receptors shown here come from a man younger than 30 in good health.

This clonotype appeared many times. The rearrangement joins TRBV5-6 to TRBJ1-2; 7 positions agree with TRBD1. Looked up from germline, CDR1 is SGHDT and CDR2 is YYEEEE. J lost 1 base, V lost 4 bases, and 16 bases had no gene match. This CDR3 spans 18 amino acids. The CDR3 nucleotides are TGTGCCAGCAGCAAAGCGGGGACAGAAACCTTCCTTAACTATGGCTACACCTTC. Translation: CASSKAGTETFLNYGYTF.

The chain employs TRBV5-1 and TRBJ2-1, with TRBD2 matching over 7 bases. Germline trimming cut 0 bases from V and 12 bases from J; bases unmatched to any gene: 0. The CDR3 spans 11 residues. The V gene's germline CDR1 is SGHRS and CDR2 YFSETQ. CDR3 DNA: TGCGCCAGCAGCTTGGGACTAGCGCAGTTCTTC. It specifies CASSLGLAQFF.

This clonotype was counted only a few times. J is TRBJ1-4 and V is TRBV18, with TRBD1 as a possible D gene (6 bases). The V end lost 0 bases, the J end lost 5 bases, and 10 bases lay between the germline ends. This CDR3 has 15 residues. Germline V gene data show CDR1 as KGHSH and CDR2 as LQKENI. CDR3 bases: TGTGCCAGCTCACCACCGCGCAGGGGAAATGAAAAACTGTTTTTT. Translation gives CASSPPRRGNEKLFF.

This clonotype appeared a few times. CDR3: CASSYDSSRKNIQYF. The CDR3, as DNA: TGTGCCAGCAGTTACGACAGTTCCCGGAAAAACATTCAGTACTTC. The gene calls are TRBV6-5 and TRBJ2-4; possible D gene TRBD1, 5 bases. Germline V gives CDR1 MNHEY, CDR2 SVGAGI. Trimming removed 2 bases at V and 4 bases at J, with 12 bases between. The CDR3 runs 15 residues.

This clonotype was seen many times. The chain recombines TRBV12-3 or TRBV12-4 with TRBJ1-5; D uncertain. V was clipped by 6 bases and J by 6 bases, with 12 bases between them. This CDR3 spans 13 amino acids. The CDR3 sequence: CASSHSYAQPQHF. CDR3 bases: TGTGCCAGCAGCCACAGTTACGCTCAGCCCCAGCATTTT.

This clonotype was counted many times. This chain links TRBV27 with TRBJ2-7, with a weak D call TRBD2 (5 bases). This CDR3 comprises 14 residues. Trimming removed 0 bases at V and 7 bases at J, with 13 bases between. The germline V gene encodes CDR1 MNHEY and CDR2 SMNVEV (reference sequence). The CDR3 nucleotides read TGTGCCAGCAGTTTATCGTGGGAGTTGCGGGAGCAGTACTTC. This encodes CASSLSWELREQYF.

At least ten counts were recorded for this clonotype. The CDR3 DNA is TGTGCCAGCAGTTCAGCCGCCGGGGGTCGGGAGACCCAGTACTTC. It encodes CASSSAAGGRETQYF. The chain recombines TRBV27 with TRBJ2-5, with D perhaps TRBD2 (6 bases). V lost 4 bases to trimming and J lost 5 bases, with 17 bases between them. This CDR3 region has 15 residues. Germline V gene lookup returns CDR1 MNHEY and CDR2 SMNVEV (reference sequence).

Ten or more counts support this clonotype. The V call is TRBV28, the J call TRBJ2-6; D could derive from TRBD1 or TRBD2 (5 bases each). This CDR3 is built from 13 residues. Per germline, CDR1 MDHEN and CDR2 SYDVKM. V was shortened by 4 bases and J by 7 bases, with 8 bases between the two germline ends. The CDR3 DNA reads TGTGCCAGCAGTTCGGGACCAGCCAACGTCCTGACTTTC. It codes for CASSSGPANVLTF.

This clonotype occurred many times. The chain links TRBV10-3 to TRBJ2-3; 9 bases line up with TRBD1. With V trimmed by 8 bases and J by 6 bases, 6 bases remained unmatched. This CDR3 spans 13 amino acids. Germline assignment: CDR1 ENHRY and CDR2 SYGVKD. The DNA of the CDR3 is TGTGCCATCGGGGACAGGGCTCTGGATACGCAGTATTTT. This gives the protein CAIGDRALDTQYF.